This is a list of T cell receptor beta chains from one sample in a study of shared clonotypes between healthy human individuals. Data came from immunoSEQ multiplex PCR; TCRdb stores just in-frame clones and leaves some out. Seen here are 650,000 to 750,000 clones, more than 70% observed once, and the top ten hold 1.8%. Source material: memory CD4+ T cells sorted from blood. These receptors originate from a woman in her twenties or thirties in good health. CDR3s include the opening cysteine and the closing phenylalanine or tryptophan. Each record gives: V gene, clone size, D gene, J gene, CDR3 DNA, CDR3 protein. A D gene is named only where the DNA matches it firmly. The size field is filled for only some rows; it gives once, few, many or a size class.

V: TRBV7-2; size: few; D: TRBD2; J: TRBJ2-1; DNA: TGTGCCAGTACACTAGCGGGGATCTACAATGAGCAGTTCTTC; CDR3: CASTLAGIYNEQFF
V: TRBV19; size: -; D: TRBD2; J: TRBJ2-1; DNA: TGTGCCAGTAGTATACCGGGGGGCAATGAGCAGTTCTTC; CDR3: CASSIPGGNEQFF
V: TRBV19; size: -; D: -; J: TRBJ2-6; DNA: TGTGCCAGTAGTAGGGACGGACGGCCCCGTGGGGCCAACGTCCTGACTTTC; CDR3: CASSRDGRPRGANVLTF
V: TRBV10-3; size: -; D: -; J: TRBJ1-1; DNA: TGTGCCATCAGTGAACCGGGTATGAACACTGAAGCTTTCTTT; CDR3: CAISEPGMNTEAFF
V: TRBV7-9; size: -; D: -; J: TRBJ1-5; DNA: TGTGCCAGCAGCTTGTCCGGACAGAAAGATAGCAATCAGCCCCAGCATTTT; CDR3: CASSLSGQKDSNQPQHF
V: TRBV4-2; size: -; D: TRBD1; J: TRBJ1-5; DNA: TGTGCCAGCAGCCAACCGGGACAGGGGCCTTATCAGCCCCAGCATTTT; CDR3: CASSQPGQGPYQPQHF
V: TRBV5-1; size: -; D: TRBD1; J: TRBJ2-7; DNA: TGCGCCAGCAGCTTGGGGACAGGGGCTCTGGAGCAGTACTTC; CDR3: CASSLGTGALEQYF
V: TRBV10-1; size: few; D: TRBD1; J: TRBJ2-1; DNA: TGCGCCAGCAGCGCCGAACAGGGGAATGAGCAGTTCTTC; CDR3: CASSAEQGNEQFF
V: TRBV25-1; size: -; D: TRBD1; J: TRBJ2-5; DNA: TGTGCCAGCAGTGAGGGAGTCCGAGGACAGGGGGGAGAGACCCAGTACTTC; CDR3: CASSEGVRGQGGETQYF
V: TRBV6-1; size: -; D: TRBD2; J: TRBJ2-1; DNA: TGTGCCAGCAGTGAAGCGTCTGGTTGGGGACTAGTAGGAGAGCAGTTCTTC; CDR3: CASSEASGWGLVGEQFF
V: TRBV15; size: -; D: -; J: TRBJ1-1; DNA: TGTGCCACCAGCAGAGACAGGGTCACTGAAGCTTTCTTT; CDR3: CATSRDRVTEAFF
V: TRBV10-3; size: few; D: TRBD2; J: TRBJ2-1; DNA: TGTGCCATCAGTGGAACTAGCGGCCTTAGCTCCTACAATGAGCAGTTCTTC; CDR3: CAISGTSGLSSYNEQFF
V: TRBV30; size: -; D: -; J: TRBJ1-1; DNA: TGTGCCTGGAGTACATTGGGGGTTGGAAGCACTGAAGCTTTCTTT; CDR3: CAWSTLGVGSTEAFF
V: TRBV11-2; size: -; D: -; J: TRBJ2-1; DNA: TGTGCCAGCAGATTAACCCTGATTGACAATGAGCAGTTCTTC; CDR3: CASRLTLIDNEQFF
V: TRBV12-2; size: -; D: -; J: TRBJ2-7; DNA: TGTGCAAGTCGCTTGCTCTACGAGCAGTACTTC; CDR3: CASRLLYEQYF
V: TRBV28; size: -; D: -; J: TRBJ1-2; DNA: TGTGCCAGCACTAGAAGGACAGACGGCTACACCTTC; CDR3: CASTRRTDGYTF
V: TRBV2; size: -; D: -; J: TRBJ2-4; DNA: TGTGCCAGCTTATTCGAGTTTGTCAAAAACATTCAGTACTTC; CDR3: CASLFEFVKNIQYF
V: TRBV10-1; size: -; D: -; J: TRBJ2-3; DNA: TGCGCCAGCAGTGCAAGAGTCACAGATACGCAGTATTTT; CDR3: CASSARVTDTQYF
V: TRBV6-4; size: -; D: -; J: TRBJ2-1; DNA: TGTGCCAGCAGTGATCGAGGACTTGAGCAGTTCTTC; CDR3: CASSDRGLEQFF
V: TRBV28; size: -; D: TRBD1; J: TRBJ1-2; DNA: TGTGCCAGCAGTTCCCCAAGGACAGGGGGCGCTTTTGGTCGAGGCTACACCTTC; CDR3: CASSSPRTGGAFGRGYTF
V: TRBV11-2; size: -; D: TRBD1; J: TRBJ2-7; DNA: TGTGCCAGCAGCTCGTGGACAGGGAACTCCTACGAGCAGTACTTC; CDR3: CASSSWTGNSYEQYF
V: TRBV5-1; size: -; D: -; J: TRBJ1-2; DNA: TGCGCCAGCAGCTTGGCCGAGGGCCTCTATGGCTACACCTTC; CDR3: CASSLAEGLYGYTF
V: TRBV18; size: -; D: -; J: TRBJ2-2; DNA: TGTGCCAGCTCACGGGGGCTAAACTCCCCCGGGGAGCTGTTTTTT; CDR3: CASSRGLNSPGELFF
V: TRBV19; size: -; D: TRBD1; J: TRBJ2-7; DNA: TGTGCCACTAGGGGGACAGGATCGACCTACGAGCAGTACTTC; CDR3: CATRGTGSTYEQYF